The rows below give T cell receptor beta chains drawn from one sample of a study of cytomegalovirus exposure and HLA in healthy donors. The repertoire was sequenced with immunoSEQ multiplex PCR; TCRdb's copy has only in-frame clones and lacks some. The table records roughly 190,000 clones, 75% to 90% of them present only once. Sequenced material: PBMCs. The source is a man aged 40-49 years in good health and CMV-seropositive. CDR3s include the opening cysteine and the closing phenylalanine or tryptophan. The D gene is left open where the match is weak. Clone size appears in some rows only: once, few, many, or a class for an expanded clone.

D gene	V gene	J gene	clone size	CDR3 protein	CDR3 DNA
.	TRBV9	TRBJ2-6	.	CASSVDSSGANVLTF	TGTGCCAGCAGCGTGGACAGCTCTGGGGCCAACGTCCTGACTTTC
.	TRBV13	TRBJ2-3	.	CASSLGGAGTDTQYF	TGTGCCAGCAGCTTAGGGGGGGCGGGCACAGATACGCAGTATTTT
TRBD1	TRBV28	TRBJ1-2	few	CASSFSLTGANYGYTF	TGTGCCAGCAGTTTCTCGCTGACAGGGGCTAACTATGGCTACACCTTC
.	TRBV10-1	TRBJ1-5	.	CASSESGGQPQHF	TGCGCCAGCAGTGAGTCGGGGGGGCAGCCCCAGCATTTT
TRBD1	TRBV6-5	TRBJ1-5	.	CASRGQQRNQPQHF	TGTGCCAGCAGGGGACAGCAACGCAATCAGCCCCAGCATTTT
.	TRBV10-3	TRBJ1-1	.	CATTDKMNTEAFF	TGTGCCACCACGGACAAAATGAACACTGAAGCTTTCTTT
.	TRBV10-3	TRBJ2-1	.	CAISEGDEQFF	TGTGCCATCAGTGAAGGGGATGAGCAGTTCTTC
TRBD2	TRBV6-5	TRBJ2-7	.	CASSSPGLADEQYF	TGTGCCAGCAGTTCACCGGGACTAGCGGACGAGCAGTACTTC
TRBD1	TRBV5-1	TRBJ1-4	.	CASSNRGDGEKLFF	TGCGCCAGCAGCAACAGGGGGGATGGGGAAAAACTGTTTTTT
TRBD1	TRBV6-6	TRBJ2-1	few	CASSWTGTGWTNEQFF	TGTGCCAGCAGTTGGACCGGGACAGGGTGGACCAATGAGCAGTTCTTC
TRBD1	TRBV7-2	TRBJ1-1	few	CASSLAPRGTGVTEAFF	TGTGCCAGCAGCTTAGCCCCAAGGGGGACAGGGGTCACTGAAGCTTTCTTT
TRBD1	TRBV6-4	TRBJ1-1	few	CASDRTGWDTEAFF	TGTGCCAGCGACCGGACAGGGTGGGACACTGAAGCTTTCTTT
TRBD1	TRBV6-1	TRBJ1-3	.	CASSEGRTGGAHIYF	TGTGCCAGCAGTGAAGGGAGGACAGGGGGCGCGCACATATATTTT